This entry lists 20 T cell receptor beta chains sequenced from one sample in a study of cytomegalovirus exposure and HLA in healthy donors (dated by TCRdb to 2016 to 2017). To prepare the library, the immunoSEQ multiplex PCR assay was applied. For the multiplex PCR, a mixture combining 60 forward primers for TCR Vbeta segments and 13 reverse primers for TCR Jbeta segments was used. TCRdb took over this immuneACCESS table, retaining in-frame rearrangements with V and J assigned. Such tables are incomplete; in checked studies, under half of the missing clones stem from an unresolved V gene, and the remainder is unexplained. A total of over 65,000 clones appear in this sample, more than 80% of them only once. The top ten clones comprise approximately 7% of the sample. Sequencing was performed on PBMCs. These receptors originate from a human donor in good health.

V usage is TRBV19 and J usage is TRBJ1-4; 10 bases line up with TRBD1. Germline V gives CDR1 LNHDA, CDR2 SQIVND (reference sequence). CDR3 length: 14 residues. V lost 4 bases, J lost 6 bases, and 2 bases stayed unmatched. The CDR3 region has the DNA TGTGCCAGTAGTACCGGGACAGGGGATGAAAAACTGTTTTTT. Its protein is CASSTGTGDEKLFF.

J is TRBJ2-3 and V is TRBV19; 9 bases align to TRBD1. The ends lost 6 bases at V and 3 bases at J; junction bases unmatched: 7. Germline loops: CDR1 LNHDA, CDR2 SQIVND (reference sequence). This CDR3 is built from 15 residues. The CDR3 protein is CASRKGGTGTDTQYF. For the CDR3, the DNA is TGTGCCAGTAGGAAGGGGGGGACAGGGACAGATACGCAGTATTTT.

This clone was detected once. The chain is built from TRBV27 and TRBJ2-7, with 7 bases matching TRBD1. J was trimmed by 5 bases and V by 4 bases; bases with no gene match: 5. The length of the CDR3 is 13 residues. Per the germline V gene, CDR1 is MNHEY and CDR2 is SMNVEV (reference sequence). Here the CDR3 reads CASSSRGPHEQYF. CDR3 nucleotide sequence: TGTGCCAGCAGTTCAAGGGGGCCCCACGAGCAGTACTTC.

This clone has a single count. The chain employs TRBV21-1 and TRBJ1-1; the table's D call, TRBD1, was not checked against the DNA. TRBV21-1 is given as a pseudogene. This CDR3 has 15 residues. The DNA of the CDR3 is TGTGCCAGCATCCGAGAGGGGGTTTTGAACACTGAAGCTTTCTTT. This encodes CASIREGVLNTEAFF.

V usage is TRBV5-1 and J usage is TRBJ2-7; D gene unclear. CDR1 SGHRS and CDR2 YFSETQ come from the germline V gene. This CDR3 region has 14 residues. V was trimmed by 4 bases and J by 0 bases, leaving 11 bases between them. This CDR3 is CASSRKQDSYEQYF. The CDR3 DNA reads as TGCGCCAGCAGCCGAAAACAAGACTCCTACGAGCAGTACTTC.

The rearrangement joins TRBV5-4 to TRBJ1-4; 7 nucleotides agree with TRBD1. Germline CDR1 and CDR2: SGHNT and YYREEE (reference sequence). With 9 bases clipped from V and 6 bases from J, the junction kept 11 bases outside the gene matches. The CDR3 loop spans 14 amino acids. This CDR3 is CATTRRDSYEKLFF. In DNA, the CDR3 is TGTGCCACCACCCGCCGGGACAGTTATGAAAAACTGTTTTTT.

The chain links TRBV2 to TRBJ2-5, with TRBD2 as a possible D gene (6 bases). Germline CDR1 and CDR2: SNHLY and FYNNEI. The V end lost 7 bases, the J end lost 0 bases, and 12 bases lay between the germline ends. The CDR3 sequence is 14 residues long. The CDR3 spells CASTVGGYQETQYF. Written as DNA, the CDR3 is TGTGCCAGCACCGTGGGGGGTTACCAAGAGACCCAGTACTTC.

The gene calls are TRBV13 and TRBJ1-1; no clear D gene. Germline-derived CDR1 and CDR2 are PRHDT and FYEKMQ (reference sequence). This CDR3 is built from 13 residues. The ends were cut back, 5 bases at V and 6 bases at J, with 13 bases in the middle. As DNA, the CDR3 is TGTGCCAGCAGCCCTTGGCCTCCCCCTGAAGCTTTCTTT. Its translation is CASSPWPPPEAFF.

The J gene is TRBJ2-2, the V gene TRBV6-5; 7 bases agree with TRBD1. Germline CDR1 is MNHEY and CDR2 is SVGAGI. The CDR3 sequence is 13 residues long. V lost 5 bases to trimming and J lost 8 bases; unmatched junction nucleotides: 5. CDR3: CASSQGTAGELFF. Written as DNA, the CDR3 is TGTGCCAGCAGTCAGGGGACAGCTGGGGAGCTGTTTTTT.

V gene TRBV18 combines with J gene TRBJ1-1; D not resolved. Germline CDR1 is KGHSH and CDR2 is LQKENI. The CDR3 has 14 residues. The germline V and J ends were trimmed by 0 bases and 6 bases, with 11 bases remaining between them. CDR3 nucleotides: TGTGCCAGCTCACCACCGGTTTCCGAGGCTGAAGCTTTCTTT. Amino acid sequence: CASSPPVSEAEAFF.

This clone was seen a few times. The chain recombines TRBV27 with TRBJ2-3; D may be TRBD2 (6 bases). The CDR3 is 15 amino acids. Trimming took off 3 bases at V and 4 bases at J, with 14 bases between the two ends. The V gene's germline CDR1 is MNHEY and CDR2 SMNVEV (reference sequence). The CDR3 here is CASSFGTPFPDTQYF. In nucleotides, the CDR3 is TGTGCCAGCAGTTTCGGGACTCCGTTTCCAGATACGCAGTATTTT.

The chain couples TRBV5-1 to TRBJ2-3; D is uncertain. V was trimmed by 4 bases and J by 8 bases, leaving 17 bases between them. The length of the CDR3 is 14 residues. CDR1 is SGHRS, CDR2 YFSETQ, per germline. CDR3: CASSPDSSLGTQYF. CDR3 nucleotides: TGCGCCAGCAGCCCCGACTCGTCTTTGGGTACGCAGTATTTT. Using reference TRBV5-1 and TRBJ2-3 for the parts outside the CDR3, the full variable domain is KAGVTQTPRYLIKTRGQQVTLSCSPISGHRSVSWYQQTPGQGLQFLFEYFSETQRNKGNFPGRFSGRQFSNSRSEMNVSTLELGDSALYLCASSPDSSLGTQYFGPGTRLTVL.

The V and J genes are TRBV28 and TRBJ1-2; 7 nucleotides align to TRBD1. J was trimmed by 4 bases and V by 5 bases; bases with no gene match: 7. The CDR3 contains 14 residues. Germline assignment: CDR1 MDHEN and CDR2 SYDVKM. CDR3 nucleotides: TGTGCCAGCAGTCTACAGGGACAGCTCTATGGCTACACCTTC. It encodes CASSLQGQLYGYTF.

The chain has TRBV28 and TRBJ2-7; D possibly corresponds to TRBD1 (7 bases). The CDR3 spans 12 residues. Between the trimmed V and J ends, which lost 3 bases and 7 bases, there was a span of 10 bases. Germline lookup yields CDR1 MDHEN and CDR2 SYDVKM. CDR3 bases: TGTGCCAGCAGTTTTTCAGGGGGGGAGCAGTACTTC. Protein sequence: CASSFSGGEQYF. Based on the CDR3 plus reference TRBV28 and TRBJ2-7, the full variable domain is DVKVTQSSRYLVKRTGEKVFLECVQDMDHENMFWYRQDPGLGLRLIYFSYDVKMKEKGDIPEGYSVSREKKERFSLILESASTNQTSMYLCASSFSGGEQYFGPGTRLTVT.

The V and J genes are TRBV29-1 and TRBJ2-7; D unresolved. The CDR3 runs 12 residues. The V gene's germline CDR1 is SQVTM and CDR2 ANQGSEA. DNA of the CDR3: TGCAGTTACGCGTCAGGCTCCTACGAGCAGTACTTC. This gives the protein CSYASGSYEQYF.

CDR3 in DNA: TGTGCCAGCAGTACAGGGGCAGGTATTGGCACTGAAGCTTTCTTT. It is translated as CASSTGAGIGTEAFF. This rearrangement joins TRBV28 to TRBJ1-1; 7 bases are shared with TRBD1. The J segment lost 4 bases and the V segment lost 5 bases, leaving 10 bases of the junction unmatched. CDR1 and CDR2 (germline): MDHEN, SYDVKM. The CDR3 length is 15 residues.

The chain has TRBV9 and TRBJ2-5, with D unclear. The CDR3 is 16 residues long. V lost 0 bases to trimming and J lost 3 bases, with 15 bases between them. Germline CDR1 reads SGDLS; CDR2 reads YYNGEE. The CDR3 bases are TGTGCCAGCAGCGTAGGGGCTAACGACCAAGAAGAGACCCAGTACTTC. Its protein is CASSVGANDQEETQYF. Filled out from reference TRBV9 and TRBJ2-5, the complete variable domain reads DSGVTQTPKHLITATGQRVTLRCSPRSGDLSVYWYQQSLDQGLQFLIQYYNGEERAKGNILERFSAQQFPDLHSELNLSSLELGDSALYFCASSVGANDQEETQYFGPGTRLLVL.

The chain combines TRBV2 with TRBJ1-1; no clear D. V was shortened by 8 bases and J by 0 bases, with 13 bases between the two germline ends. The CDR3 length is 14 residues. Germline-derived CDR1 and CDR2 are SNHLY and FYNNEI. The CDR3 spells CASPWEGLNTEAFF. CDR3 nucleotides: TGTGCCAGCCCTTGGGAGGGCCTGAACACTGAAGCTTTCTTT.

The gene calls are TRBV4-1 and TRBJ2-3, with TRBD2 as a possible D gene (5 bases). CDR1 and CDR2 from the germline V gene are MGHRA and YSYEKL. V was shortened by 0 bases and J by 6 bases, with 10 bases between the two germline ends. The CDR3 extends over 14 amino acids. CDR3 loop: CASSQDRLSDTQYF. In nucleotides, the CDR3 is TGCGCCAGCAGCCAAGACCGACTATCGGATACGCAGTATTTT.

The chain is built from TRBV7-9 and TRBJ1-1, with D unclear. V was cut by 0 bases and J by 1 base, with 6 bases left in between. Germline assignment: CDR1 SEHNR and CDR2 FQNEAQ (reference sequence). CDR3 length: 14 residues. CDR3 in amino acids: CASSLARSNTEAFF. The DNA for the CDR3 is TGTGCCAGCAGCTTAGCCAGATCGAACACTGAAGCTTTCTTT.